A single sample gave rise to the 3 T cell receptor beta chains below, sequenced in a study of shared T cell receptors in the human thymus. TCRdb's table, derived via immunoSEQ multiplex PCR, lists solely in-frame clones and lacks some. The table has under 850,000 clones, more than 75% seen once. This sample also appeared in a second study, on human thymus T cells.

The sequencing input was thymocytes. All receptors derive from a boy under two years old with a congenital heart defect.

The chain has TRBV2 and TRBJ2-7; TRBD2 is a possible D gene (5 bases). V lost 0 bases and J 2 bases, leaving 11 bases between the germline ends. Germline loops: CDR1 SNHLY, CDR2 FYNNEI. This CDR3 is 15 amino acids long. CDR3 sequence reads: CASSEARGFPYEQYF. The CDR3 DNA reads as TGTGCCAGCAGTGAAGCGCGAGGGTTCCCCTACGAGCAGTACTTC.

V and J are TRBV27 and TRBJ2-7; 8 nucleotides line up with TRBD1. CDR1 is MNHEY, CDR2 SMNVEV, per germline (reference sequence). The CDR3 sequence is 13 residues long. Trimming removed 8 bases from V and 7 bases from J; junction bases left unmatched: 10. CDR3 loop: CASQTQGAREQYF. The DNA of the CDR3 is TGTGCCAGCCAAACTCAGGGGGCTCGGGAGCAGTACTTC.

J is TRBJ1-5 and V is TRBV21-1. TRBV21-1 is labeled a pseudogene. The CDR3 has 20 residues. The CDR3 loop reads CASSKPHPPRRDVSNQPQHF. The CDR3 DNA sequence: TGTGCCAGCAGCAAACCCCACCCTCCTCGGCGGGACGTGAGCAATCAGCCCCAGCATTTT.